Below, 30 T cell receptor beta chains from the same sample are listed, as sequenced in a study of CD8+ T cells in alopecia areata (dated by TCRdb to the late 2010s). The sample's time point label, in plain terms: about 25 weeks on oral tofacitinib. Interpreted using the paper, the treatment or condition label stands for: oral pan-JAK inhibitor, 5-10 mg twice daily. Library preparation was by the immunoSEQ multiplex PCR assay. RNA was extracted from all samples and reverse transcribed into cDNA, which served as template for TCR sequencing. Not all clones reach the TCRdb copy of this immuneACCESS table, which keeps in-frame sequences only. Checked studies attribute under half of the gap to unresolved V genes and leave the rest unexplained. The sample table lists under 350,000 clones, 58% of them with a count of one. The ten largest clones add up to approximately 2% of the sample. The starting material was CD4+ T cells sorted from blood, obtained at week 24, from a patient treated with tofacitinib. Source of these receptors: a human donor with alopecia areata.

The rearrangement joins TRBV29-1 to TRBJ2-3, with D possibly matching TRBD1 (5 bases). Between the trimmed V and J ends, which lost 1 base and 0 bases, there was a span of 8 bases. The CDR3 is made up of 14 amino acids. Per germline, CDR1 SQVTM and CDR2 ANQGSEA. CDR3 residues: CSVEGQYSTDTQYF. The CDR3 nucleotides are TGCAGCGTTGAAGGACAGTATAGCACAGATACGCAGTATTTT.

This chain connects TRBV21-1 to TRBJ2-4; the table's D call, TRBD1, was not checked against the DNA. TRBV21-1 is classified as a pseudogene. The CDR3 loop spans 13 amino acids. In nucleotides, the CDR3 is TGTGCCAGCAAGGACAGCCCCAAAAACATTCAGTACTTC. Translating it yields CASKDSPKNIQYF.

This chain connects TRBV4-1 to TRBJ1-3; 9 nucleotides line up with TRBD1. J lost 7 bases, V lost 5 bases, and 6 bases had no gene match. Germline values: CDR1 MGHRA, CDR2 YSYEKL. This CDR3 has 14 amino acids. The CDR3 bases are TGCGCCAGCAGCTCCCGGGACAGGGAGAACACCATATATTTT. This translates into CASSSRDRENTIYF.

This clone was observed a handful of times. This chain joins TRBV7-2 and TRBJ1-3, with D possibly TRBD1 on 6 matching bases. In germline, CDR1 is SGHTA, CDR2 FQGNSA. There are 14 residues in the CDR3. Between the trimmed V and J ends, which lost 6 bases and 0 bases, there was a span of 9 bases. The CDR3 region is CASRTGYSGNTIYF. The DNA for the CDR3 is TGTGCCAGCAGAACAGGGTACTCTGGAAACACCATATATTTT.

For the CDR3, the DNA is TGTGCCTGGAGTGAGATTACAGGGGGGACTAATGAAAAACTGTTTTTT. This codes for CAWSEITGGTNEKLFF. The V and J genes are TRBV30 and TRBJ1-4, with 8 bases matching TRBD1. Germline lookup yields CDR1 GTSNPN and CDR2 SVGIG (reference sequence). The junction had 6 bases not matched to a gene; V was cut back by 1 base and J by 2 bases. This CDR3 has 16 residues.

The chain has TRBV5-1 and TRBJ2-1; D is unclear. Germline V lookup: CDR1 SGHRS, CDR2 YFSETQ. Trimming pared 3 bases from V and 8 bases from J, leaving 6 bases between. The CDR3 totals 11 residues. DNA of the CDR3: TGCGCCAGCAGCTCGAACGATGAGCAGTTCTTC. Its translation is CASSSNDEQFF.

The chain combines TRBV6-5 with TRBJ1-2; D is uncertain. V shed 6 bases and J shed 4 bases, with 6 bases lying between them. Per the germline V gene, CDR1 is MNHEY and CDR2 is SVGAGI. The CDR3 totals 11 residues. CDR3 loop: CASRSSYGYTF. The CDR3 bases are TGTGCCAGCAGGTCCTCCTATGGCTACACCTTC.

The CDR3, as DNA: TGTGCCAGCAGCGGGACAGGGTACGGCTACACCTTC. This gives the protein CASSGTGYGYTF. This chain uses TRBV5-6 with TRBJ1-2, with TRBD1 matching 9 bases. J was trimmed by 8 bases and V by 4 bases; bases with no gene match: 3. Germline V lookup: CDR1 SGHDT, CDR2 YYEEEE. The CDR3 spans 12 residues.

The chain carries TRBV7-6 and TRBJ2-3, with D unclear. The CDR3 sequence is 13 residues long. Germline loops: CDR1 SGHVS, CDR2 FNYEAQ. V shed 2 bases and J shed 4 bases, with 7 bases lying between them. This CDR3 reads CASSLSAPDTQYF. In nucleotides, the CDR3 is TGTGCCAGCAGCTTATCCGCCCCAGATACGCAGTATTTT.

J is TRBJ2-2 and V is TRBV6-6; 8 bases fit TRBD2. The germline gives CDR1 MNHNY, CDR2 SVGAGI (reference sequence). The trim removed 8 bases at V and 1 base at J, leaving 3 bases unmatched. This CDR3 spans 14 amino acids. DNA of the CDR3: TGTGCCAGCCGGGAGGGGAGGAACACCGGGGAGCTGTTTTTT. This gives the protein CASREGRNTGELFF.

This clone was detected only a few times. The CDR3 DNA reads as TGCAGCGTTCTCCCACAGGGGGCGGAGACCCAGTACTTC. Translated, it gives CSVLPQGAETQYF. The J gene is TRBJ2-5, the V gene TRBV29-1, with 9 bases that match TRBD1. The CDR3 sequence is 13 residues long. Trimming at V came to 5 bases and at J to 5 bases, leaving 6 bases not matched to a gene. Germline V gene lookup returns CDR1 SQVTM and CDR2 ANQGSEA. Using reference TRBV29-1 and TRBJ2-5 for the parts outside the CDR3, the full variable domain is SAVISQKPSRDICQRGTSLTIQCQVDSQVTMMFWYRQQPGQSLTLIATANQGSEATYESGFVIDKFPISRPNLTFSTLTVSNMSPEDSSIYLCSVLPQGAETQYFGPGTRLLVL.

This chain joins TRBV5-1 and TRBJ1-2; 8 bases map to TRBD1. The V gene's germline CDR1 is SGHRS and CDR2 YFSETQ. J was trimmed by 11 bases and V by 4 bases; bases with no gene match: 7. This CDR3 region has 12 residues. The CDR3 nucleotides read TGCGCCAGCAGCCAGGACAGGGCAGTGTACACCTTC. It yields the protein CASSQDRAVYTF.

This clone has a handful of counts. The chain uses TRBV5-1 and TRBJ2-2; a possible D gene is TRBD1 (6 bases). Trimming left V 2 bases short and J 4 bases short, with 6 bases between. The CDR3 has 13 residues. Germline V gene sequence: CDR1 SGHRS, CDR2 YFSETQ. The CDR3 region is CASSFRGTGELFF. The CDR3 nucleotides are TGCGCCAGCAGCTTCAGGGGCACCGGGGAGCTGTTTTTT.

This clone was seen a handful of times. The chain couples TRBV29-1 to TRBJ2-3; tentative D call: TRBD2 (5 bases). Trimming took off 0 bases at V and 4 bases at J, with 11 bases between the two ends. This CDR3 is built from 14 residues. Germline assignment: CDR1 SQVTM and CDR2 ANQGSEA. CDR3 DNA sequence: TGCAGCGTTGAAGATCGGACTGGACCAGATACGCAGTATTTT. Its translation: CSVEDRTGPDTQYF.

CDR3 protein: CASSYSRAEATFF. The CDR3 DNA reads TGTGCCAGCAGTTACTCGAGAGCCGAGGCAACTTTCTTT. V usage is TRBV6-5 and J usage is TRBJ1-1; the D is unclear. The germline CDR1 and CDR2 sequences are MNHEY and SVGAGI. This CDR3 contains 13 residues. V lost 0 bases and J 12 bases, leaving 14 bases between the germline ends.

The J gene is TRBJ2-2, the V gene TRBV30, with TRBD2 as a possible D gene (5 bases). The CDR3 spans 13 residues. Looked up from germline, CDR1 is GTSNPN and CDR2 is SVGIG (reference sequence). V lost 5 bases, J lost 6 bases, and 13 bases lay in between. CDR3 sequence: CAWSTGEAGELFF. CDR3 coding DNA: TGTGCCTGGTCAACCGGGGAAGCCGGGGAGCTGTTTTTT. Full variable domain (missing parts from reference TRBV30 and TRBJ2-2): SQTIHQWPATLVQPVGSPLSLECTVEGTSNPNLYWYRQAAGRGLQLLFYSVGIGQISSEVPQNLSASRPQDRQFILSSKKLLLSDSGFYLCAWSTGEAGELFFGEGSRLTVL.

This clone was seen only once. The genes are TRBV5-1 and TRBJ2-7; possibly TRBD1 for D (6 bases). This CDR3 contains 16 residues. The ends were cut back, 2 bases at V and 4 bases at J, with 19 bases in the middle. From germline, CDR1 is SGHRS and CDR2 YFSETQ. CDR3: CASSFLKQGYTYEQYF. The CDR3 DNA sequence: TGCGCCAGCAGCTTCCTCAAACAGGGTTACACTTACGAGCAGTACTTC. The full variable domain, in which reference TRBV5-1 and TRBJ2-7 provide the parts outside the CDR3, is KAGVTQTPRYLIKTRGQQVTLSCSPISGHRSVSWYQQTPGQGLQFLFEYFSETQRNKGNFPGRFSGRQFSNSRSEMNVSTLELGDSALYLCASSFLKQGYTYEQYFGPGTRLTVT.

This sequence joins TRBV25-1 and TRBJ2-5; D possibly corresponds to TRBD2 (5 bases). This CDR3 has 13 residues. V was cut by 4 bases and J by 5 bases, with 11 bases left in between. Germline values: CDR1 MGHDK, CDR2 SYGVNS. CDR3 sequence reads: CASSGTREETQYF. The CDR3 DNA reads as TGTGCCAGCAGTGGAACTAGGGAGGAGACCCAGTACTTC. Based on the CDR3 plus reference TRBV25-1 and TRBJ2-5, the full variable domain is EADIYQTPRYLVIGTGKKITLECSQTMGHDKMYWYQQDPGMELHLIHYSYGVNSTEKGDLSSESTVSRIRTEHFPLTLESARPSHTSQYLCASSGTREETQYFGPGTRLLVL.

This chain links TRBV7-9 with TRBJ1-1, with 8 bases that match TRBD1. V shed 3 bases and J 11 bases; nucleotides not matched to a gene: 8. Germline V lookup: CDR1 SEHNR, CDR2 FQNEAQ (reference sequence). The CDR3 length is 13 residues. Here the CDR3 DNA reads TGTGCCAGCAGCTTTATAGGACAGGGCTGGGCTTTCTTT. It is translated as CASSFIGQGWAFF. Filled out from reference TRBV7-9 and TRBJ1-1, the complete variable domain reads DTGVSQNPRHKITKRGQNVTFRCDPISEHNRLYWYRQTLGQGPEFLTYFQNEAQLEKSRLLSDRFSAERPKGSFSTLEIQRTEQGDSAMYLCASSFIGQGWAFFGQGTRLTVV.

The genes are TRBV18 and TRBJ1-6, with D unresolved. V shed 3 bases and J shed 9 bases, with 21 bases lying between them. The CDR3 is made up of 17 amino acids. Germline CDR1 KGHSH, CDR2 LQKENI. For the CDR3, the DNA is TGTGCCAGCTCACCCTCGACCCCCGCATCGGGAATTTCACCCCTCCACTTT. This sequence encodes CASSPSTPASGISPLHF.

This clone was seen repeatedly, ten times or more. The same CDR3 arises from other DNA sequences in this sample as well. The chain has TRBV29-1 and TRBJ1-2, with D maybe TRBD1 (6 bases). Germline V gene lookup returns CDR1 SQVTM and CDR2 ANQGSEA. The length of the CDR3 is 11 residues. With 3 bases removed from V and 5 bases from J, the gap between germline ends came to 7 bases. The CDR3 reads CSVERGYGYTF. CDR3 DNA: TGCAGCGTTGAGAGGGGGTATGGCTACACCTTC.

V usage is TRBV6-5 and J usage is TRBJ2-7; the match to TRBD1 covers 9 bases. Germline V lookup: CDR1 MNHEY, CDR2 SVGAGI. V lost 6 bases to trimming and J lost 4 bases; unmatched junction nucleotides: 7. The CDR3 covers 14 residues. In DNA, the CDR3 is TGTGCCAGCAGCCGGGACAGGGCGGCGTACGAGCAGTACTTC. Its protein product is CASSRDRAAYEQYF.

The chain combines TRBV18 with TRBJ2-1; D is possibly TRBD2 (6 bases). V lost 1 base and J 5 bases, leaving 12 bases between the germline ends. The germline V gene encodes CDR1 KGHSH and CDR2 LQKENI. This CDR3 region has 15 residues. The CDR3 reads CASSPLGSGNNEQFF. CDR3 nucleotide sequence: TGTGCCAGCTCACCACTGGGTAGCGGAAACAATGAGCAGTTCTTC.

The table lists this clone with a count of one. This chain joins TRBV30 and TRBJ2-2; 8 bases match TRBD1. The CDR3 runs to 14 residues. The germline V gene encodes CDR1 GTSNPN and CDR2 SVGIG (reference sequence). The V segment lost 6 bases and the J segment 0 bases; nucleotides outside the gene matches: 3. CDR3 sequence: CACHRGANTGELFF. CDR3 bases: TGTGCCTGCCACAGGGGGGCGAACACCGGGGAGCTGTTTTTT.

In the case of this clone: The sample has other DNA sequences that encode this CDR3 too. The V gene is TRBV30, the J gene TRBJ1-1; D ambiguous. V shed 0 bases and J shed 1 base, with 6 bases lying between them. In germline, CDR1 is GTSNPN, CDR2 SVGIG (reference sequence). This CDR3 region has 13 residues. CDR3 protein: CAWSVGENTEAFF. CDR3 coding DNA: TGTGCCTGGAGTGTGGGTGAGAACACTGAAGCTTTCTTT.

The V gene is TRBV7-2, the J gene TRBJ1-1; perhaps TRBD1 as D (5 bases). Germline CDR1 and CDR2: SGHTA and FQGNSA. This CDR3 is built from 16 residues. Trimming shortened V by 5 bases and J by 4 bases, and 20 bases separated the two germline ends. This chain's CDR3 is CASSPREGIEVTEAFF. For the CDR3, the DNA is TGTGCCAGCAGCCCCAGAGAGGGGATCGAAGTCACTGAAGCTTTCTTT.

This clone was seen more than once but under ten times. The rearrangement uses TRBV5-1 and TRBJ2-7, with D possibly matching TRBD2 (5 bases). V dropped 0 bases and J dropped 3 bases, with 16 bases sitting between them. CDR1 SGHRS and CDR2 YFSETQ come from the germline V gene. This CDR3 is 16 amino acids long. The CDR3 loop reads CASSLEGYGGGYEQYF. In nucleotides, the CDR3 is TGCGCCAGCAGCTTGGAAGGGTACGGAGGTGGCTACGAGCAGTACTTC. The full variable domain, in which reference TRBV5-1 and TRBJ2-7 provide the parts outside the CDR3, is KAGVTQTPRYLIKTRGQQVTLSCSPISGHRSVSWYQQTPGQGLQFLFEYFSETQRNKGNFPGRFSGRQFSNSRSEMNVSTLELGDSALYLCASSLEGYGGGYEQYFGPGTRLTVT.

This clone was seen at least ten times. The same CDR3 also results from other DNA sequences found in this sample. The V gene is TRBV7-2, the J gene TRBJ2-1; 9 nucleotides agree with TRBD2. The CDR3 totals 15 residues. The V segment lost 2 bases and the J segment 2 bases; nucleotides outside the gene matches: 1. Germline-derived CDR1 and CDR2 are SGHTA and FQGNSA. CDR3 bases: TGTGCCAGCAGCTTAAGCGGGGGGCCCTACAATGAGCAGTTCTTC. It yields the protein CASSLSGGPYNEQFF.

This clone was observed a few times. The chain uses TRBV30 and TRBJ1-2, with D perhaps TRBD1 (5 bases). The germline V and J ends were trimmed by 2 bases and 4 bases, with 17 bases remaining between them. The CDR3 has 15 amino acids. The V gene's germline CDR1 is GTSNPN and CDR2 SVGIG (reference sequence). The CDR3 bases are TGTGCCTGGAGTACCCGAGGGGATAGTGGCTATGGCTACACCTTC. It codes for CAWSTRGDSGYGYTF.

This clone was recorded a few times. This CDR3 reads CASREGQRNSPLHF. The CDR3 DNA is TGTGCCAGCAGGGAGGGACAGCGAAATTCACCCCTCCACTTT. The gene calls are TRBV25-1 and TRBJ1-6; the match to TRBD1 covers 7 bases. Germline V CDR1 and CDR2: MGHDK, SYGVNS. V shed 6 bases and J 7 bases; nucleotides not matched to a gene: 6. The CDR3 runs 14 residues.